The 15 T cell receptor beta chains given below trace back to one sample, sequenced in a study of T cells in Graves' hyperthyroidism and ophthalmopathy. The investigators amplified TCR beta CDR3 regions from RNA transcripts. First-round RT-PCR targeting the TCR CDR3 was performed with the HTBI primer set. A single record per CDR3 protein comes from TCRdb applying MiXCR to the multiplex PCR reads. The table shows about 740,000 distinct CDR3 sequences, with around 15% occurring only once. Input material: blood. These receptors were taken from a woman between 18 and 29 years old with Graves' hyperthyroidism.

This clonotype was seen many times. The chain links TRBV12-3 or TRBV12-4 to TRBJ1-6, with D unresolved. With 1 base removed from V and 9 bases from J, the gap between germline ends came to 10 bases. This CDR3 is 14 amino acids long. The DNA of the CDR3 is TGTGCCAGCAGTTTAGTGGGTTCAGGTTCACCCCTCCACTTT. This gives the protein CASSLVGSGSPLHF.

This clonotype was counted many times. V and J are TRBV14 and TRBJ2-3; D is perhaps TRBD1 or TRBD2 (5 bases each). CDR1 is SGHDN, CDR2 FVKESK, per germline. This CDR3 has 14 amino acids. Deletions cut 4 bases from V and 3 bases from J, with 11 bases between. DNA of the CDR3: TGTGCCAGCAGCCTCATCTGGGGGACAGATACGCAGTATTTT. This gives the protein CASSLIWGTDTQYF.

This clonotype was detected many times. The V call is TRBV28, the J call TRBJ2-7; D is perhaps TRBD1 (5 bases). Trimming pared 8 bases from V and 3 bases from J, leaving 17 bases between. Germline CDR1 reads MDHEN; CDR2 reads SYDVKM. The CDR3 totals 14 residues. The CDR3 here is CASVRRGSHYEQYF. CDR3 sequence (DNA): TGTGCCAGCGTTCGAAGGGGCTCGCACTACGAGCAGTACTTC. The whole variable domain, remainder taken from reference TRBV28 and TRBJ2-7, is DVKVTQSSRYLVKRTGEKVFLECVQDMDHENMFWYRQDPGLGLRLIYFSYDVKMKEKGDIPEGYSVSREKKERFSLILESASTNQTSMYLCASVRRGSHYEQYFGPGTRLTVT.

The V gene is TRBV6-2 or TRBV6-3, the J gene TRBJ2-3; maybe TRBD2 (6 bases). V lost 5 bases and J 1 base, leaving 13 bases between the germline ends. From germline, CDR1 is MNHEY and CDR2 SVGEGT. This CDR3 contains 15 residues. This chain's CDR3 is CASSTPGLGTDTQYF. DNA of the CDR3: TGTGCCAGCAGTACCCCGGGACTCGGCACAGATACGCAGTATTTT.

This clonotype showed up many times. The chain employs TRBV4-3 and TRBJ1-2, with D possibly being TRBD1 (5 bases). The V gene lost 1 base and the J gene lost 8 bases, with 14 bases spanning the gap. This CDR3 is 14 amino acids long. Germline V gene sequence: CDR1 LGHNA, CDR2 YSLEER. In DNA, the CDR3 is TGCGCCAGCAGCCAAGGAGTTGGGGGACCCGGCTACACCTTC. Translating gives CASSQGVGGPGYTF.

The gene calls are TRBV6-2 or TRBV6-3 and TRBJ2-1; 7 positions match TRBD1. The CDR3 consists of 16 residues. Germline trimming cut 2 bases from V and 6 bases from J; bases unmatched to any gene: 10. The germline V gene encodes CDR1 MNHEY and CDR2 SVGEGT. The CDR3 region has the DNA TGTGCCAGCAGTTACGTCGGAAGGGGGCGACTCAATGAGCAGTTCTTC. Amino acids: CASSYVGRGRLNEQFF.

This clonotype was seen a handful of times. The chain has TRBV30 and TRBJ1-5; tentative D call: TRBD1 (6 bases). The CDR3 is made up of 13 amino acids. The germline CDR1 and CDR2 sequences are GTSNPN and SVGIG (reference sequence). Trimming cost V 2 bases and J 5 bases, with 10 bases left between them. In nucleotides, the CDR3 is TGTGCCTGGAGTATACAGGGTGATCAGCCCCAGCATTTT. Translating gives CAWSIQGDQPQHF.

In regard to this clonotype: This may arise from a read error, as a much more abundant clone is one base away. The V gene is TRBV2, the J gene TRBJ1-2, with a tentative D call TRBD1 (5 bases). Germline V gene lookup returns CDR1 SNHLY and CDR2 FYNNEI. The CDR3 sequence is 13 residues long. The CDR3 region is CASRADGTGGYAF. The CDR3 coding sequence is TGTGCCAGCAGGGCGGACGGGACGGGTGGCTACGCCTTC.

The table lists this clonotype with many counts. The rearrangement joins TRBV29-1 to TRBJ2-3; 7 bases align to TRBD2. The CDR3 loop spans 12 amino acids. From germline, CDR1 is SQVTM and CDR2 ANQGSEA. V lost 7 bases and J lost 1; bases outside the gene matches: 2. The CDR3, as DNA: TGCAGCGGGGCGGGAGGCACAGATACGCAGTATTTT. This sequence encodes CSGAGGTDTQYF.

This clonotype was seen a few times. The chain has TRBV5-4 and TRBJ2-3, with 7 bases matching TRBD1. The CDR3 has 12 amino acids. Germline V CDR1 and CDR2: SGHNT, YYREEE (reference sequence). V trimming: 3 bases; J trimming: 9 bases; junction bases outside the gene matches: 4. The CDR3 loop reads CASSYPGQTQYF. DNA of the CDR3: TGTGCCAGCAGCTACCCGGGACAGACGCAGTATTTT.

This clonotype appeared a few times. The chain recombines TRBV20-1 with TRBJ2-1; 7 bases fit TRBD2. From germline, CDR1 is DFQATT and CDR2 SNEGSKA (reference sequence). Germline trimming cut 5 bases from V and 6 bases from J; bases unmatched to any gene: 7. There are 13 residues in the CDR3. The CDR3 nucleotides are TGCAGTGCTCGGGACTACCCTTCCAATGAGCAGTTCTTC. This codes for CSARDYPSNEQFF.

This clonotype occurred many times. The DNA of the CDR3 is TGTGCCAGCAGCTTAGATGCGATCACAGATACGCAGTATTTT. It yields the protein CASSLDAITDTQYF. The rearrangement links TRBV11-2 to TRBJ2-3; D is undetermined. CDR1 SGHAT and CDR2 FQNNGV come from the germline V gene. The CDR3 length is 14 residues. Trimming left V 0 bases short and J 2 bases short, with 6 bases between.

In its sample, this clonotype was seen many times. The V and J genes are TRBV28 and TRBJ2-1; D is possibly TRBD2 (5 bases). CDR3 length: 16 amino acids. With 3 bases removed from V and 1 base from J, the gap between germline ends came to 13 bases. Germline V gene data show CDR1 as MDHEN and CDR2 as SYDVKM. CDR3 DNA sequence: TGTGCCAGCAGTTTGGAGGATGTCGGATCCTACAATGAGCAGTTCTTC. As protein: CASSLEDVGSYNEQFF. Full variable domain (missing parts from reference TRBV28 and TRBJ2-1): DVKVTQSSRYLVKRTGEKVFLECVQDMDHENMFWYRQDPGLGLRLIYFSYDVKMKEKGDIPEGYSVSREKKERFSLILESASTNQTSMYLCASSLEDVGSYNEQFFGPGTRLTVL.

This clonotype was picked up many times. CDR3 protein: CASRVDYEQYF. The CDR3 DNA reads as TGTGCCAGCAGGGTCGATTACGAGCAGTACTTC. V is TRBV6-1 and J is TRBJ2-7; no definite D call. Trimming cost V 6 bases and J 4 bases, with 7 bases left between them. The CDR3 has 11 amino acids. CDR1 and CDR2 from the germline V gene are MNHNS and SASEGT.

J is TRBJ2-7 and V is TRBV5-1, with D possibly TRBD1 on 6 matching bases. V shed 4 bases and J shed 2 bases, with 13 bases lying between them. CDR1 is SGHRS, CDR2 YFSETQ, per germline. The CDR3 length is 14 residues. In DNA, the CDR3 is TGCGCCAGCAGCATCGGGACACCAACCTACGAGCAGTACTTC. It codes for CASSIGTPTYEQYF. The whole variable domain, remainder taken from reference TRBV5-1 and TRBJ2-7, is KAGVTQTPRYLIKTRGQQVTLSCSPISGHRSVSWYQQTPGQGLQFLFEYFSETQRNKGNFPGRFSGRQFSNSRSEMNVSTLELGDSALYLCASSIGTPTYEQYFGPGTRLTVT.